This T cell receptor beta chain was identified during a study of blood T cell repertoires in COVID-19. Overall study context: Acute and convalescent COVID-19 specimens originated in the United States, Italy and Spain. Nucleic acid was either cDNA or gDNA, and it came from T cells, B-cell-depleted T cells, or PBMCs.

CDR3 size: 17 residues. The germline V gene encodes CDR1 SNHLY and CDR2 FYNNEI. V was shortened by 5 bases and J by 0 bases, with 14 bases between the two germline ends. Profiling relied on immunoSEQ multiplex PCR, and the TCRdb table lists in-frame clones only, not all of them. The table records about 140,000 clones, less than 90% of them present only once. The sample consisted of PBMCs or T cells enriched from blood (not recorded which). This rearrangement joins TRBV2 to TRBJ2-6; tentative D call: TRBD1 (6 bases). The receptor was isolated from a man aged 35 to 55 with acute COVID-19. The CDR3 protein is CASSPGTPLSGANVLTF. CDR3 coding DNA: TGTGCCAGCAGTCCCGGGACACCACTCTCTGGGGCCAACGTCCTGACTTTC. Full variable domain (rest looked up from reference TRBV2 and TRBJ2-6): EPEVTQTPSHQVTQMGQEVILRCVPISNHLYFYWYRQILGQKVEFLVSFYNNEISEKSEIFDDQFSVERPDGSNFTLKIRSTKLEDSAMYFCASSPGTPLSGANVLTFGAGSRLTVL.